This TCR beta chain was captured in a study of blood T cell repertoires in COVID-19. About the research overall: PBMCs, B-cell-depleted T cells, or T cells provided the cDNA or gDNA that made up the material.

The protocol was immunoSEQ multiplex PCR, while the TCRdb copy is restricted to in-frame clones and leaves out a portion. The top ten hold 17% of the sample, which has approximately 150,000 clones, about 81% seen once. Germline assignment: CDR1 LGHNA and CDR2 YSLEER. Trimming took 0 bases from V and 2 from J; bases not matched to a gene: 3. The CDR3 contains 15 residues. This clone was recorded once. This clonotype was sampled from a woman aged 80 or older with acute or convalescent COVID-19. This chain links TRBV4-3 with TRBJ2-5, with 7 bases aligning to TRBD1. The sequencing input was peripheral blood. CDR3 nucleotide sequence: TGCGCCAGCAGCCAAGAGCGGACAGGACAAGAGACCCAGTACTTC. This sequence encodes CASSQERTGQETQYF.